The 17 T cell receptor beta chains presented below share a single source sample, sequenced in a study of T-cell memory formation after mild COVID-19. TCRdb reanalysed the 5' RACE reads using MiXCR and keeps one entry per CDR3 protein. The top ten clones hold around 5.1% of a sample with approximately 98,000 distinct CDR3 sequences, 15% to 20% of them seen once. Sequenced: PBMCs or a T cell subset sorted from them (not recorded which). These receptors were collected from a young man who had mild COVID-19 (a few samples of this study predate the infection). Cell type and time point are not known.

This clonotype was seen more than once but under ten times. The genes are TRBV20-1 and TRBJ2-7; D is unresolved. This CDR3 comprises 14 residues. V lost 1 base, J lost 2 bases, and 12 bases lay in between. CDR1 and CDR2 (germline): DFQATT, SNEGSKA (reference sequence). CDR3 DNA: TGCAGTGCTAGAGGTCCGGCATACCCCTACGAGCAGTACTTC. Its translation is CSARGPAYPYEQYF.

This clonotype was detected many times. The rearrangement uses TRBV12-3 or TRBV12-4 and TRBJ1-1; TRBD1 matches 8 bases. Trimming at V came to 1 base and at J to 4 bases, leaving 2 bases not matched to a gene. There are 14 residues in the CDR3. CDR3 DNA sequence: TGTGCCAGCAGTTTAGAGGACAGGGCCACTGAAGCTTTCTTT. This gives the protein CASSLEDRATEAFF.

The chain uses TRBV20-1 and TRBJ1-2; D unresolved. The CDR3 extends over 14 amino acids. Germline V gene lookup returns CDR1 DFQATT and CDR2 SNEGSKA (reference sequence). Trimming stripped 1 base from V and 0 bases from J, with 9 bases between. The CDR3 nucleotides are TGCAGTGCTAGAGTCTCGGCAGCTAACTATGGCTACACCTTC. Translated: CSARVSAANYGYTF.

This clonotype has a handful of counts. The chain links TRBV25-1 to TRBJ2-2; D uncertain. The CDR3 sequence is 16 residues long. The germline V gene has CDR1 MGHDK and CDR2 SYGVNS. V lost 6 bases to trimming and J lost 0 bases, with 14 bases between them. CDR3 residues: CASSGTGLANTGELFF. In nucleotides, the CDR3 is TGTGCCAGCAGCGGTACGGGCCTCGCGAACACCGGGGAGCTGTTTTTT.

This clonotype was detected only a few times. The chain uses TRBV7-2 and TRBJ1-2; D is undetermined. V dropped 4 bases and J dropped 4 bases, with 10 bases sitting between them. CDR1 and CDR2 (germline): SGHTA, FQGNSA. The CDR3 is 13 amino acids. As DNA, the CDR3 is TGTGCCAGCAGCTCCTACGGGAGCTATGGCTACACCTTC. Translation: CASSSYGSYGYTF.

The gene calls are TRBV5-1 and TRBJ2-7; 13 bases map to TRBD2. Losses at the gene ends were 8 bases for V and 0 bases for J; bases not matched to a gene: 8. The CDR3 extends over 16 amino acids. The germline gives CDR1 SGHRS, CDR2 YFSETQ. In DNA form, the CDR3 reads TGCGCCAGTCGGACGGGACTAGCGGGGTACTCCTACGAGCAGTACTTC. Translation: CASRTGLAGYSYEQYF. The full variable domain, completed using reference TRBV5-1 and TRBJ2-7, is KAGVTQTPRYLIKTRGQQVTLSCSPISGHRSVSWYQQTPGQGLQFLFEYFSETQRNKGNFPGRFSGRQFSNSRSEMNVSTLELGDSALYLCASRTGLAGYSYEQYFGPGTRLTVT.

V and J are TRBV10-3 and TRBJ2-2; either TRBD1 or TRBD2 may fit D (5 bases each). V was clipped by 7 bases and J by 5 bases, with 17 bases between them. This CDR3 comprises 15 residues. Germline V lookup: CDR1 ENHRY, CDR2 SYGVKD. CDR3: CAITGDQIGTGELFF. Written as DNA, the CDR3 is TGTGCCATCACCGGGGACCAAATTGGAACCGGGGAGCTGTTTTTT.

The chain joins TRBV12-3 or TRBV12-4 to TRBJ2-2, with 9 bases lining up with TRBD1. There are 15 residues in the CDR3. The trim removed 6 bases at V and 5 bases at J, leaving 7 bases unmatched. CDR3 region: CASSRGGQGTGELFF. Here the CDR3 DNA reads TGTGCCAGCAGCCGCGGGGGACAGGGTACCGGGGAGCTGTTTTTT.

This clonotype was counted many times. The chain employs TRBV6-2 or TRBV6-3 and TRBJ1-2; D may be TRBD1 (6 bases). V was trimmed by 0 bases and J by 3 bases, leaving 17 bases between them. Looked up from germline, CDR1 is MNHEY and CDR2 is SVGEGT. CDR3 size: 17 residues. The DNA for the CDR3 is TGTGCCAGCAGTTACTCGTTTCGTAAAAACAGGGACTATGGCTACACCTTC. This gives the protein CASSYSFRKNRDYGYTF.

This clonotype was detected only a few times. The chain joins TRBV20-1 to TRBJ2-1, with D perhaps TRBD2 (5 bases). Trimming took 0 bases from V and 4 from J, leaving 13 bases between them. Germline V gene sequence: CDR1 DFQATT, CDR2 SNEGSKA (reference sequence). This CDR3 has 15 residues. The CDR3 DNA is TGCAGTGCTAGAGAAAGAGGGTCCTTTTACAATGAGCAGTTCTTC. It is translated as CSARERGSFYNEQFF.

The chain is built from TRBV7-2 and TRBJ1-5, with 7 bases lining up with TRBD1. V lost 0 bases, J lost 0 bases, and 5 bases stayed unmatched. CDR1 and CDR2 (germline): SGHTA, FQGNSA. The CDR3 is 17 amino acids. CDR3 nucleotides: TGTGCCAGCAGCTTAGCCGTCGGACAGGTTAGCAATCAGCCCCAGCATTTT. This translates into CASSLAVGQVSNQPQHF. The full variable domain, its missing parts supplied by reference TRBV7-2 and TRBJ1-5, is GAGVSQSPSNKVTEKGKDVELRCDPISGHTALYWYRQSLGQGLEFLIYFQGNSAPDKSGLPSDRFSAERTGGSVSTLTIQRTQQEDSAVYLCASSLAVGQVSNQPQHFGDGTRLSIL.

This clonotype occurred a few times. The chain employs TRBV6-5 and TRBJ1-2; D perhaps matches TRBD1 (6 bases). The CDR3 runs 13 residues. Per the germline V gene, CDR1 is MNHEY and CDR2 is SVGAGI. Deletions cut 6 bases from V and 0 bases from J, with 8 bases between. CDR3 region: CASRQGSNYGYTF. In DNA, the CDR3 is TGTGCCAGCAGACAGGGTTCTAACTATGGCTACACCTTC.

The chain has TRBV5-1 and TRBJ2-1, with 7 positions matching TRBD2. Germline lookup yields CDR1 SGHRS and CDR2 YFSETQ. V shed 4 bases and J 0 bases; nucleotides not matched to a gene: 10. CDR3 length: 17 amino acids. CDR3 bases: TGCGCCAGCAGCCCCCGGGTAGCGGGTTCCTCCTACAATGAGCAGTTCTTC. It codes for CASSPRVAGSSYNEQFF.

This clonotype was seen more than once but under ten times. The V gene is TRBV27, the J gene TRBJ2-5; no reliable D call. Between the trimmed V and J ends, which lost 4 bases and 5 bases, there was a span of 11 bases. The CDR3 totals 13 residues. CDR1 is MNHEY, CDR2 SMNVEV, per germline (reference sequence). The CDR3 coding sequence is TGTGCCAGCAGTTCCCGAGTTCGGGAGACCCAGTACTTC. Protein: CASSSRVRETQYF.

This clonotype was counted a few times. The chain employs TRBV5-1 and TRBJ2-2; TRBD1 matches at 9 bases. Germline V CDR1 and CDR2: SGHRS, YFSETQ. The CDR3 length is 15 residues. Germline trimming cut 4 bases from V and 5 bases from J; bases unmatched to any gene: 6. This CDR3 is CASSRRTGDTGELFF. The CDR3 DNA reads as TGCGCCAGCAGCCGTCGGACAGGGGATACCGGGGAGCTGTTTTTT.

This clonotype has more than one count but fewer than ten. CDR3 region: CASSLGTGEDHEQYF. The CDR3 nucleotides read TGCGCCAGCAGCTTAGGGACAGGGGAAGATCACGAGCAGTACTTC. The chain has TRBV5-1 and TRBJ2-7; 10 bases agree with TRBD1. J lost 5 bases, V lost 2 bases, and 7 bases had no gene match. Germline V gene data show CDR1 as SGHRS and CDR2 as YFSETQ. This CDR3 contains 15 residues. Together with reference TRBV5-1 and TRBJ2-7, the CDR3 gives the full variable domain: KAGVTQTPRYLIKTRGQQVTLSCSPISGHRSVSWYQQTPGQGLQFLFEYFSETQRNKGNFPGRFSGRQFSNSRSEMNVSTLELGDSALYLCASSLGTGEDHEQYFGPGTRLTVT.

The chain links TRBV7-9 to TRBJ2-5; 8 nucleotides line up with TRBD1. Germline loops: CDR1 SEHNR, CDR2 FQNEAQ (reference sequence). The CDR3 sequence is 12 residues long. As DNA, the CDR3 is TGTGACTCAACAGGGGGTGAAGAGACCCAGTACTTC. It encodes CDSTGGEETQYF.